The 30 T cell receptor beta chains listed next were all sequenced from one sample in a study of PD-L1 blockade in urothelial cancer. Time point defined: peripheral blood 6 weeks after treatment start. Generated by immunoSEQ multiplex PCR, the TCRdb table keeps only in-frame clones and is missing some. The sample has about 36,000 clones; approximately 84% are singletons. The sequencing used PBMCs, collected around atezolizumab (anti-PD-L1) treatment. These receptors were obtained from a middle-aged man with urothelial cancer.

The CDR3 loop is CASSLAGGPQHIQYF. The CDR3 coding sequence is TGTGCCAGCAGTTTAGCGGGAGGGCCACAGCACATTCAGTACTTC. The V call is TRBV28, the J call TRBJ2-4; TRBD2 agrees at 9 bases. CDR1 is MDHEN and CDR2 is SYDVKM in the germline V gene. J lost 8 bases, V lost 2 bases, and 7 bases had no gene match. CDR3 size: 15 residues.

The V call is TRBV15, the J call TRBJ1-2, with D perhaps matching TRBD1 (5 bases). This CDR3 comprises 15 residues. The germline V gene encodes CDR1 LNHNV and CDR2 YYDKDF (reference sequence). V was pared by 0 bases and J by 4 bases, with 12 bases between. The CDR3 region has the DNA TGTGCCACCAGCAGAGATCTTGGACAACGCTATGGCTACACCTTC. Translated, it gives CATSRDLGQRYGYTF. Drawing the rest from reference TRBV15 and TRBJ1-2, the complete variable domain is DAMVIQNPRYQVTQFGKPVTLSCSQTLNHNVMYWYQQKSSQAPKLLFHYYDKDFNNEADTPDNFQSRRPNTSFCFLDIRSPGLGDTAMYLCATSRDLGQRYGYTFGSGTRLTVV.

The J gene is TRBJ2-7, the V gene TRBV28, with TRBD1 as a possible D gene (6 bases). Trimming shortened V by 7 bases and J by 5 bases, and 18 bases separated the two germline ends. The CDR3 loop spans 14 amino acids. Germline V gene data show CDR1 as MDHEN and CDR2 as SYDVKM. CDR3 DNA sequence: TGTGCCAGCACTATTCGGCAGGGGAAGAACGAGCAGTACTTC. Protein: CASTIRQGKNEQYF. Looking up the rest from reference TRBV28 and TRBJ2-7 gives the full variable domain: DVKVTQSSRYLVKRTGEKVFLECVQDMDHENMFWYRQDPGLGLRLIYFSYDVKMKEKGDIPEGYSVSREKKERFSLILESASTNQTSMYLCASTIRQGKNEQYFGPGTRLTVT.

The chain recombines TRBV6-1 with TRBJ2-2; D remains unclear. Germline values: CDR1 MNHNS, CDR2 SASEGT. The CDR3 contains 11 residues. V lost 3 bases and J 7 bases, leaving 3 bases between the germline ends. The CDR3 protein is CASSDGGELFF. The DNA of the CDR3 is TGTGCCAGCAGTGACGGCGGGGAGCTGTTTTTT.

V and J are TRBV5-1 and TRBJ2-1, with a weak D call TRBD2 (6 bases). Germline V gives CDR1 SGHRS, CDR2 YFSETQ. The V and J ends lost 2 bases and 9 bases respectively, with 9 bases between them. The CDR3 runs 12 residues. CDR3 nucleotide sequence: TGCGCCAGCAGCTTTGCGGGAAGTGAGCAGTTCTTC. This codes for CASSFAGSEQFF.

V usage is TRBV5-4 and J usage is TRBJ1-1; 7 bases map to TRBD1. This CDR3 has 14 residues. Germline CDR1 is SGHNT and CDR2 is YYREEE (reference sequence). The trim removed 6 bases at V and 8 bases at J, leaving 13 bases unmatched. The CDR3 reads CASTLLGLGGEAFF. The CDR3 DNA reads as TGTGCCAGCACCCTACTCGGGTTAGGGGGCGAAGCTTTCTTT.

The chain carries TRBV20-1 and TRBJ2-5; 8 bases align to TRBD2. This CDR3 is built from 11 residues. Germline V gives CDR1 DFQATT, CDR2 SNEGSKA (reference sequence). The trim removed 8 bases at V and 2 bases at J, leaving 1 base unmatched. CDR3 bases: TGCAGTAGCGGGGGACAAGAGACCCAGTACTTC. Amino acid sequence: CSSGGQETQYF.

In its sample, this clone was seen a few times. The V and J genes are TRBV14 and TRBJ2-7; no clear D gene. The CDR3 has 13 residues. In germline, CDR1 is SGHDN, CDR2 FVKESK. Trimming left V 5 bases short and J 0 bases short, with 8 bases between. CDR3 bases: TGTGCCAGCAGCGCCTGGGCCTCCTACGAGCAGTACTTC. Protein: CASSAWASYEQYF.

The gene calls are TRBV14 and TRBJ2-5; D not resolved. The germline V gene encodes CDR1 SGHDN and CDR2 FVKESK. V lost 0 bases and J 4 bases, leaving 12 bases between the germline ends. This CDR3 contains 15 residues. The CDR3 loop reads CASSQDGRFRETQYF. The CDR3 DNA follows: TGTGCCAGCAGCCAAGATGGCAGGTTCCGAGAGACCCAGTACTTC.

The chain uses TRBV19 and TRBJ2-2; D may be TRBD1 (5 bases). CDR1 is LNHDA and CDR2 is SQIVND in the germline V gene (reference sequence). This CDR3 region has 14 residues. Trimming removed 4 bases at V and 4 bases at J, with 10 bases between. The CDR3 region is CASSKTQGTGELFF. CDR3 DNA sequence: TGTGCCAGTAGTAAAACTCAGGGCACCGGGGAGCTGTTTTTT.

J is TRBJ2-7 and V is TRBV28, with D perhaps TRBD2 (5 bases). This CDR3 spans 11 amino acids. Trimming pared 2 bases from V and 7 bases from J, leaving 6 bases between. The germline CDR1 and CDR2 sequences are MDHEN and SYDVKM. For the CDR3, the DNA is TGTGCCAGCAGTTTAAGGAGGGAGCAGTACTTC. It encodes CASSLRREQYF.

The V and J genes are TRBV7-2 and TRBJ2-2; D not resolved. The V end lost 6 bases, the J end lost 3 bases, and 5 bases lay between the germline ends. CDR1 is SGHTA, CDR2 FQGNSA, per germline. This CDR3 is built from 12 residues. CDR3 sequence reads: CASRLYTGELFF. CDR3 DNA: TGTGCCAGCAGACTCTACACCGGGGAGCTGTTTTTT. Full variable domain (missing parts from reference TRBV7-2 and TRBJ2-2): GAGVSQSPSNKVTEKGKDVELRCDPISGHTALYWYRQSLGQGLEFLIYFQGNSAPDKSGLPSDRFSAERTGGSVSTLTIQRTQQEDSAVYLCASRLYTGELFFGEGSRLTVL.

The V gene is TRBV9, the J gene TRBJ1-1; D is possibly TRBD1 (5 bases). Germline lookup yields CDR1 SGDLS and CDR2 YYNGEE. The CDR3 consists of 16 residues. Trimming took off 4 bases at V and 0 bases at J, with 16 bases between the two ends. CDR3 protein: CASSPEGPSMNTEAFF. CDR3 coding DNA: TGTGCCAGCAGCCCGGAGGGACCTTCCATGAACACTGAAGCTTTCTTT.

This sequence joins TRBV7-2 and TRBJ1-1; 7 positions match TRBD1. This CDR3 contains 16 residues. The V segment lost 2 bases and the J segment 0 bases; nucleotides outside the gene matches: 6. The germline gives CDR1 SGHTA, CDR2 FQGNSA. As DNA, the CDR3 is TGTGCCAGCAGCTTAAGGGGTGACAGGGTGAACACTGAAGCTTTCTTT. It yields the protein CASSLRGDRVNTEAFF.

The chain has TRBV9 and TRBJ2-4; D remains ambiguous. CDR1 and CDR2 (germline): SGDLS, YYNGEE. The CDR3 extends over 16 amino acids. The germline V and J ends were trimmed by 3 bases and 1 base, with 14 bases remaining between them. CDR3 amino acids: CASSGAPTGAKNIQYF. CDR3 in DNA: TGTGCCAGCAGCGGAGCACCTACGGGTGCCAAAAACATTCAGTACTTC.

The V call is TRBV15, the J call TRBJ2-7; 7 nucleotides agree with TRBD2. This CDR3 spans 15 amino acids. The germline V gene has CDR1 LNHNV and CDR2 YYDKDF (reference sequence). The V gene end was trimmed by 0 bases and the J gene end by 3 bases; junction bases not matched to a gene: 5. CDR3 amino acids: CATSRERTSLYEQYF. The CDR3 coding sequence is TGTGCCACCAGCAGAGAACGGACTAGTCTCTACGAGCAGTACTTC.

V gene TRBV18 combines with J gene TRBJ2-2; 7 bases fit TRBD2. The CDR3 runs 15 residues. V trimming: 2 bases; J trimming: 4 bases; junction bases outside the gene matches: 4. Germline lookup yields CDR1 KGHSH and CDR2 LQKENI. The CDR3 DNA follows: TGTGCCAGCTCACCAATACCGGGAGGCACCGGGGAGCTGTTTTTT. Translating it yields CASSPIPGGTGELFF.

V is TRBV9 and J is TRBJ2-1, with TRBD2 as a possible D gene (6 bases). Germline assignment: CDR1 SGDLS and CDR2 YYNGEE. V dropped 0 bases and J dropped 9 bases, with 13 bases sitting between them. The CDR3 has 14 amino acids. CDR3 region: CASSVVGSGGEQFF. The CDR3 bases are TGTGCCAGCAGCGTAGTCGGGAGTGGAGGTGAGCAGTTCTTC.

V is TRBV28 and J is TRBJ1-4; 9 bases map to TRBD1. The CDR3 runs 14 residues. The ends lost 6 bases at V and 7 bases at J; junction bases unmatched: 6. Germline lookup yields CDR1 MDHEN and CDR2 SYDVKM. CDR3 loop: CASSPPGQGEKLFF. DNA for the CDR3: TGTGCCAGCAGCCCGCCGGGACAGGGTGAAAAACTGTTTTTT.

The chain is built from TRBV7-9 and TRBJ2-7, with 12 bases aligning to TRBD2. The CDR3 length is 15 residues. Germline assignment: CDR1 SEHNR and CDR2 FQNEAQ (reference sequence). V lost 5 bases, J lost 9 bases, and 11 bases stayed unmatched. CDR3 sequence reads: CASSPPSTSGGGQYF. CDR3 sequence (DNA): TGTGCCAGCAGCCCTCCTTCGACTAGCGGGGGTGGGCAGTACTTC.

The chain has TRBV5-1 and TRBJ2-2; no reliable D call. Germline V gene sequence: CDR1 SGHRS, CDR2 YFSETQ. The CDR3 is 13 amino acids. The V gene lost 2 bases and the J gene lost 6 bases, with 8 bases spanning the gap. The CDR3 loop is CASSFPGSGELFF. The CDR3, as DNA: TGCGCCAGCAGCTTCCCCGGGTCCGGGGAGCTGTTTTTT.

The rearrangement links TRBV7-9 to TRBJ2-7, with TRBD1 matching over 7 bases. Germline loops: CDR1 SEHNR, CDR2 FQNEAQ (reference sequence). The CDR3 length is 13 residues. V lost 5 bases to trimming and J lost 5 bases; unmatched junction nucleotides: 6. CDR3 sequence reads: CASSEDRDNEQYF. CDR3 sequence (DNA): TGTGCCAGCAGCGAAGACAGGGACAACGAGCAGTACTTC.

The chain links TRBV28 to TRBJ2-1, with D maybe TRBD2 (6 bases). Trimming removed 7 bases from V and 5 bases from J, with 24 bases in between. The CDR3 is made up of 17 amino acids. The germline V gene encodes CDR1 MDHEN and CDR2 SYDVKM. The CDR3 is CASTSPTPLADHNEQFF. The DNA for the CDR3 is TGTGCCAGCACTTCCCCGACCCCTTTAGCGGACCACAATGAGCAGTTCTTC.

The chain links TRBV6-5 to TRBJ1-2; D not certain. Germline CDR1 reads MNHEY; CDR2 reads SVGAGI. Trimming removed 6 bases from V and 0 bases from J, with 14 bases in between. This CDR3 contains 15 residues. The CDR3 sequence: CASRAGGLANYGYTF. The CDR3 DNA reads TGTGCCAGCAGAGCCGGCGGGCTAGCTAACTATGGCTACACCTTC.

This clone has only one observation. The chain links TRBV7-6 to TRBJ1-1; possible D gene TRBD1, 6 bases. CDR1 and CDR2 from the germline V gene are SGHVS and FNYEAQ. There are 16 residues in the CDR3. V was pared by 1 base and J by 2 bases, with 14 bases between. CDR3 amino acids: CASSLGAGVGNTEAFF. Here the CDR3 DNA reads TGTGCCAGCAGCTTAGGGGCAGGGGTCGGAAACACTGAAGCTTTCTTT.

This clone was detected a few times. The chain couples TRBV4-1 to TRBJ2-1; possibly TRBD2 for D (5 bases). CDR1 and CDR2 from the germline V gene are MGHRA and YSYEKL. This CDR3 region has 15 residues. Trimming pared 4 bases from V and 1 base from J, leaving 11 bases between. The CDR3: CASSLVANSYNEQFF. As DNA, the CDR3 is TGCGCCAGCAGCCTTGTAGCGAATTCCTACAATGAGCAGTTCTTC.

The genes are TRBV15 and TRBJ1-5, with TRBD1 matching over 7 bases. Per the germline V gene, CDR1 is LNHNV and CDR2 is YYDKDF (reference sequence). CDR3 length equals 15 residues. Germline trimming cut 2 bases from V and 7 bases from J; bases unmatched to any gene: 8. The DNA for the CDR3 is TGTGCCACCAGCAGACCCGGGACAGAATCACAGCCCCAGCATTTT. The encoded protein is CATSRPGTESQPQHF.

The chain combines TRBV7-9 with TRBJ1-1, with D possibly matching TRBD1 (5 bases). Germline V CDR1 and CDR2: SEHNR, FQNEAQ (reference sequence). This CDR3 region has 16 residues. Trimming pared 6 bases from V and 0 bases from J, leaving 17 bases between. Written as DNA, the CDR3 is TGTGCCAGCAGGTCAGTAGGACGGGACTTGAACACTGAAGCTTTCTTT. This encodes CASRSVGRDLNTEAFF.

V is TRBV6-5 and J is TRBJ2-3; 9 bases fit TRBD2. This CDR3 is built from 14 residues. Germline CDR1 reads MNHEY; CDR2 reads SVGAGI. With 2 bases clipped from V and 4 bases from J, the junction kept 1 base outside the gene matches. Here the CDR3 reads CASSYKREADTQYF. DNA of the CDR3: TGTGCCAGCAGTTACAAGCGGGAGGCAGATACGCAGTATTTT.

This chain links TRBV7-9 with TRBJ1-2; the match to TRBD1 covers 8 bases. V gave up 3 bases and J gave up 8 bases; unmatched junction bases: 5. The CDR3 consists of 13 residues. Germline V gene lookup returns CDR1 SEHNR and CDR2 FQNEAQ (reference sequence). The CDR3 nucleotides read TGTGCCAGCAGCTTCGGACAGGGTCGCGGCTACACCTTC. It specifies CASSFGQGRGYTF.